The 8 T cell receptor beta chains listed next were all sequenced from one sample in a study of cytomegalovirus exposure and HLA in healthy donors. This PCR relied on a set of 60 Vbeta primers and 13 Jbeta primers. Here immunoSEQ multiplex PCR was the method, and the copy in TCRdb shows in-frame clones only, minus some. The sample lists tens of thousands of clones, 80% occurring once. Material: PBMCs. All receptors derive from a man aged 50 or older in good health and CMV-seropositive.

The CDR3 nucleotides are TGTGCCAGCAGCCTTCGGACAGGGGAGAAATCACCCCTCCACTTT. This gives the protein CASSLRTGEKSPLHF. The chain joins TRBV11-2 to TRBJ1-6; 9 positions agree with TRBD1. Looked up from germline, CDR1 is SGHAT and CDR2 is FQNNGV. The CDR3 is 15 amino acids. V lost 5 bases and J lost 10; bases outside the gene matches: 9.

On this clone itself: Germline and junction disagree at one end, which may indicate a read error. The V call is TRBV20-1, the J call TRBJ2-2, with D perhaps matching TRBD2 (6 bases). Germline CDR1 and CDR2: DFQATT and SNEGSKA (reference sequence). CDR3 length: 10 amino acids. DNA for the CDR3: TGCAGTCCCCACCCCAGGGAGGTGTTTTTT. It encodes CSPHPREVFF.

The chain recombines TRBV10-3 with TRBJ2-2; 9 positions match TRBD2. Per germline, CDR1 ENHRY and CDR2 SYGVKD. J gave up 1 base and V 3 bases, and 6 bases lay outside the gene matches. The CDR3 contains 17 residues. The CDR3 nucleotides read TGTGCCATCAGTGAAGGGAGCGGGAGGAGGAACACCGGGGAGCTGTTTTTT. It is translated as CAISEGSGRRNTGELFF.

Only a few counts were recorded for this clone. CDR3: CASSPGQHNYGYTF. CDR3 sequence (DNA): TGTGCCAGCTCACCGGGACAGCATAACTATGGCTACACCTTC. The V gene is TRBV18, the J gene TRBJ1-2, with 7 bases aligning to TRBD1. The V gene end was trimmed by 3 bases and the J gene end by 1 base; junction bases not matched to a gene: 2. The germline CDR1 and CDR2 sequences are KGHSH and LQKENI. The CDR3 extends over 14 amino acids.

The rearrangement joins TRBV7-9 to TRBJ1-1; the D gene is possibly TRBD1 (6 bases). Germline V gene sequence: CDR1 SEHNR, CDR2 FQNEAQ (reference sequence). This CDR3 is 15 amino acids long. V dropped 2 bases and J dropped 1 base, with 11 bases sitting between them. The CDR3 loop is CASSLFRGQNTEAFF. The CDR3, as DNA: TGTGCCAGCAGCTTATTCAGGGGTCAGAACACTGAAGCTTTCTTT. The full variable domain, with the rest looked up from reference TRBV7-9 and TRBJ1-1, is DTGVSQNPRHKITKRGQNVTFRCDPISEHNRLYWYRQTLGQGPEFLTYFQNEAQLEKSRLLSDRFSAERPKGSFSTLEIQRTEQGDSAMYLCASSLFRGQNTEAFFGQGTRLTVV.

The J gene is TRBJ1-2, the V gene TRBV18, with a tentative D call TRBD1 (6 bases). Germline V lookup: CDR1 KGHSH, CDR2 LQKENI. The CDR3 has 15 amino acids. V lost 3 bases to trimming and J lost 3 bases, with 14 bases between them. The CDR3 region is CASSPIEQGDYGYTF. DNA of the CDR3: TGTGCCAGCTCACCTATAGAACAGGGTGACTATGGCTACACCTTC.

The chain recombines TRBV4-3 with TRBJ2-7, with TRBD1 matching over 8 bases. Germline V CDR1 and CDR2: LGHNA, YSLEER. The J segment lost 9 bases and the V segment lost 1 base, leaving 5 bases of the junction unmatched. This CDR3 contains 13 residues. The CDR3 bases are TGCGCCAGCAGCCAAGGGCAGGGGGCTGGGCAGTACTTC. This codes for CASSQGQGAGQYF.

This chain connects TRBV4-3 to TRBJ2-1, with TRBD2 matching over 11 bases. In germline, CDR1 is LGHNA, CDR2 YSLEER. The CDR3 is 17 residues long. V shed 4 bases, J shed 4 bases, and the junction held 9 bases outside the gene matches. CDR3 amino acids: CASSPTLAGGQYNEQFF. The CDR3 DNA follows: TGCGCCAGCAGCCCCACGCTAGCGGGAGGCCAATACAATGAGCAGTTCTTC.